This T cell receptor beta chain derives from a study of blood T cells in healthy people across ages. Study results and limitations: PBMCs that were unsorted prevented a conclusive naive versus antigen-experienced comparison. Diversity of TCR beta correlated strongly with naive T cell percentage.

A note on this clonotype: Its antigen is unknown.

CDR1 and CDR2 (germline): MNHEY, SMNVEV (reference sequence). This CDR3 contains 12 residues. V was trimmed by 6 bases and J by 9 bases, leaving 13 bases between them. Sample-barcoded 5' priming and a J-beta primer mix drove a second PCR of roughly 7 to 11 cycles. TCRdb used MiXCR to reprocess the 5' RACE reads, holding one entry per CDR3 protein. The sample contains about 1.4 million distinct CDR3 sequences, approximately 60% of which appear only once. The specimen sequenced was blood. The rearrangement joins TRBV27 to TRBJ2-3, with D perhaps matching TRBD1 or TRBD2 (6 bases each). The TCR sequence derives from a man younger than 35 in good health. For the CDR3, the DNA is TGTGCCAGCAGCATAACAGGGAGGACGCAGTATTTT. The encoded protein is CASSITGRTQYF.